This TCR beta chain is drawn from a study of beta chain features in type 1 diabetes. The CDR3 is 14 amino acids. Germline V lookup: CDR1 SGHTA, CDR2 FQGNSA. Trimming took off 5 bases at V and 4 bases at J, with 14 bases between the two ends. What was sequenced were expressed TCRB transcripts, since all of the isolated RNA had been reverse transcribed. This table comes from immunoSEQ multiplex PCR, and its TCRdb copy is limited to in-frame clones, with some not included. The table shows fewer than 900,000 clones, with roughly 15% occurring only once. The chain combines TRBV7-2 with TRBJ2-5, with D unresolved. The sample consisted of naive CD4+ T cells from blood. This TCR was sampled from a woman aged 18-29 years in good health. The CDR3 region has the DNA TGTGCCAGCAGCCCCGAGGTAGTGGCAGAGACCCAGTACTTC. Its protein is CASSPEVVAETQYF.